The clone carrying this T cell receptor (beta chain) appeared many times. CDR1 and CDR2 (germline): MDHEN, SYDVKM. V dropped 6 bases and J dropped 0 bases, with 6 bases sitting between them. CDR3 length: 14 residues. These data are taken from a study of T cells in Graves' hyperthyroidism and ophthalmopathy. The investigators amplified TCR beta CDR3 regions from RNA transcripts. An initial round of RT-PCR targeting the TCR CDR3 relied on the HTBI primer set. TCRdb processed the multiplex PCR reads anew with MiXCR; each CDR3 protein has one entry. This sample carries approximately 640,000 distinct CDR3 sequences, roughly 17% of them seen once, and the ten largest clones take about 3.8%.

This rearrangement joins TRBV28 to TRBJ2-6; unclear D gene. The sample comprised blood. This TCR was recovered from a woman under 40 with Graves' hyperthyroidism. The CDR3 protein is CASRHPSGANVLTF. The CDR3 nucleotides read TGTGCCAGCAGACATCCCTCTGGGGCCAACGTCCTGACTTTC.